This T cell receptor beta chain was retrieved from a study of read filtering for tumor transcriptome and immune sequencing. The sample holds many counts of this clonotype. Trimming took 6 bases from V and 1 from J, leaving 15 bases between them. The CDR3 totals 15 residues. Germline V gene data show CDR1 as DFQATT and CDR2 as SNEGSKA (reference sequence). This library used approximately 370 ng RNA and molecular barcoded adaptors spanning alpha/delta and beta/gamma chains. TCRdb recomputed calls from the reads with MiXCR, one row per CDR3 protein. Altogether around 38,000 distinct CDR3 sequences are present, roughly an eighth being singletons, with the ten largest covering 27%.

The rearrangement uses TRBV20-1 and TRBJ2-2; maybe TRBD1 (6 bases). Material: a population of CD138-negative cells sorted from bone marrow. This sequence originates from a donor at least 40 years old with multiple myeloma. CDR3 region: CSAKTGTQNTGELFF. For the CDR3, the DNA is TGCAGTGCCAAAACCGGGACACAGAACACCGGGGAGCTGTTTTTT.